The entry that follows covers one T cell receptor (beta chain) sequence. Its antigen is still unknown. The V and J ends lost 0 bases and 8 bases respectively, with 13 bases between them. The CDR3 consists of 14 residues. Per the germline V gene, CDR1 is LGHNA and CDR2 is YSLEER. Sequenced material consisted of expressed TCRB transcripts (all of the isolated RNA was reverse transcribed). Method: immunoSEQ multiplex PCR; TCRdb's copy keeps in-frame clones and lacks some. The sample records some 130,000 clones, 7.5% to 9.5% being singletons. On average, the one heparinised blood draw given by each donor was around 120 mL. All of the sorted populations showed purity greater than 95%. This sample is drawn from a study of beta chain features in type 1 diabetes. Whole-study findings and limits: For TCRB rearrangement, an influence of HLA type remained unresolved here. The study found moderately but significantly shorter TCRB CDR3s in all four CD4+ subsets of Type 1 diabetes patients.

The receptor was isolated from a man aged 30 to 45 with type 1 diabetes. The sequenced sample consisted of central memory CD4+ T cells from blood. The chain carries TRBV4-3 and TRBJ1-2, with D perhaps matching TRBD1 (5 bases). CDR3 in DNA: TGCGCCAGCAGCCAAGAACAGGTCCTTAGGGGCTACACCTTC. This gives the protein CASSQEQVLRGYTF.